These T cell receptor beta chains were read from a single sample in a study of beta chain features in type 1 diabetes. Generated by immunoSEQ multiplex PCR, the TCRdb table keeps only in-frame clones and is missing some. The data show about 320,000 clones, 11% to 15% seen once. The specimen was central memory CD4+ T cells from blood. The source of these receptors is a man younger than 45 in good health. Each CDR3 is given with its conserved first and last residue. D genes are given only for firm matches. The size field is filled for only some rows; it gives once, few, many or a size class.

TRBV15	TRBJ2-5	few	TRBD2	TGTGCCACCAGCAGAGGGTCCGGGACTAGCCAAGAGACCCAGTACTTC	CATSRGSGTSQETQYF
TRBV6-1	TRBJ1-6	-	-	TGTGCCAGCAGTGAAGTGGGTGCGGGTCCGAGGCCCGGGCCCCTCCACTTT	CASSEVGAGPRPGPLHF
TRBV12-5	TRBJ2-3	few	-	TGTGCTAGTGGTAGCGGGAGCACAGATACGCAGTATTTT	CASGSGSTDTQYF
TRBV19	TRBJ2-2	-	-	TGTGCCAGTAGAGAGAACACCGGGGAGCTGTTTTTT	CASRENTGELFF
TRBV7-2	TRBJ2-2	-	TRBD2	TGTGCCAGCAGCAAACTAGCGGGAGCGGGGGGCGGGGAGCTGTTTTTT	CASSKLAGAGGGELFF
TRBV19	TRBJ2-3	-	TRBD2	TGTGCCAGTAGTATTGTTAGCGGGGGTAGCACAGATACGCAGTATTTT	CASSIVSGGSTDTQYF
TRBV6-5	TRBJ2-2	many	TRBD2	TGTGCCAGCAGTCCGGGACTAGCGAACACCGGGGAGCTGTTTTTT	CASSPGLANTGELFF
TRBV5-1	TRBJ2-5	-	-	TGCGCCAGCAGCTTGCCGAGCCAAGAGACCCAGTACTTC	CASSLPSQETQYF
TRBV7-2	TRBJ2-5	many	-	TGTGCCAGCAGTTCGGGACGGAGGATACAAGAGACCCAGTACTTC	CASSSGRRIQETQYF
TRBV2	TRBJ2-3	many	TRBD2	TGTGCCAGCAGTGCGGGACTAGCAGCAGATACGCAGTATTTT	CASSAGLAADTQYF